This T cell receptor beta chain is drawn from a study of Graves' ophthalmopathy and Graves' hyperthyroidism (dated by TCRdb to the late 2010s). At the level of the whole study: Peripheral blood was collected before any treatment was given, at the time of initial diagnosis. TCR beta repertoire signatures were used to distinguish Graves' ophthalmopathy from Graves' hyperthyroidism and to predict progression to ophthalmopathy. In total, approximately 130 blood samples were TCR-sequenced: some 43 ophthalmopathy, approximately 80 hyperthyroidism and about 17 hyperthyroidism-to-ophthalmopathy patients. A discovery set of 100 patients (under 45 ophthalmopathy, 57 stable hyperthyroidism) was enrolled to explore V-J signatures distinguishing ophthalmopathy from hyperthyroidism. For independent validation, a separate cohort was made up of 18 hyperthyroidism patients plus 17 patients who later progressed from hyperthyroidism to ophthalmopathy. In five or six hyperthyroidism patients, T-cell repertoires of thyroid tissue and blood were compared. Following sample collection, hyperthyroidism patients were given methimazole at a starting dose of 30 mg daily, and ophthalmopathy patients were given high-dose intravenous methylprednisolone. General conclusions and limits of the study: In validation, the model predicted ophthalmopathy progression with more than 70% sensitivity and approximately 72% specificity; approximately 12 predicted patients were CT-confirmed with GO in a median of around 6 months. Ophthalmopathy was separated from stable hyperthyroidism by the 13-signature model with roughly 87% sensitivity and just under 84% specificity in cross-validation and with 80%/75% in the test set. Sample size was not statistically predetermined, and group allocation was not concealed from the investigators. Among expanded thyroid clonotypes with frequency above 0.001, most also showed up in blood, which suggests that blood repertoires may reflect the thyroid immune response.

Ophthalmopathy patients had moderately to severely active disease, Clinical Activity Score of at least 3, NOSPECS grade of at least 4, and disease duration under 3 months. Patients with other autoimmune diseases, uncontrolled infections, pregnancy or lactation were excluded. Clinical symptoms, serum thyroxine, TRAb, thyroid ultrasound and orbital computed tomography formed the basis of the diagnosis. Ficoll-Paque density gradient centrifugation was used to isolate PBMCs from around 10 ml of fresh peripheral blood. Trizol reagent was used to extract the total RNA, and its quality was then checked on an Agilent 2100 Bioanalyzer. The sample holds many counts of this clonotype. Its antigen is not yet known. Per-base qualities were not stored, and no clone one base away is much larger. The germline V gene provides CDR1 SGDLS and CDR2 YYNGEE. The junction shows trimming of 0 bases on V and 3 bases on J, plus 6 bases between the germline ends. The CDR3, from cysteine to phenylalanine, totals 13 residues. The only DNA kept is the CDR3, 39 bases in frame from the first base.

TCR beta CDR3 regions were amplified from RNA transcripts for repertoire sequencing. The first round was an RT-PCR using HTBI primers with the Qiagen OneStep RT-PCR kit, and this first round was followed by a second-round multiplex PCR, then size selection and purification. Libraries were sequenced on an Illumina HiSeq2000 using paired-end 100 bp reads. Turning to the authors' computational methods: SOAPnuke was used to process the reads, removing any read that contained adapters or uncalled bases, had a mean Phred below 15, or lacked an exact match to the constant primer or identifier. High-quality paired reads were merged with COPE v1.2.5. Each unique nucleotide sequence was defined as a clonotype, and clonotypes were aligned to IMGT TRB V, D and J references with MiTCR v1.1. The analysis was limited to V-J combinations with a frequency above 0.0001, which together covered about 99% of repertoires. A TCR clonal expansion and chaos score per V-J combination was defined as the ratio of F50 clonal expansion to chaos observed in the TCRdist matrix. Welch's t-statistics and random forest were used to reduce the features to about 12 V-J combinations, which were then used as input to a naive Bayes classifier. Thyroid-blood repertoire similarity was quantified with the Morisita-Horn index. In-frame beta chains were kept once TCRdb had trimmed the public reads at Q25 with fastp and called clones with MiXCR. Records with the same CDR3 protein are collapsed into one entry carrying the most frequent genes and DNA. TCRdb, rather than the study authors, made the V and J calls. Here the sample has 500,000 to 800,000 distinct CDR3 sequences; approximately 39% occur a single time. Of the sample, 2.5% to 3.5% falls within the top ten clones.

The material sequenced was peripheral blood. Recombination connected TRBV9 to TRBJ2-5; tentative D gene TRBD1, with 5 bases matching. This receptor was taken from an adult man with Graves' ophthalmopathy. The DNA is TGTGCCAGCAGCGTAGGACAGAAAGAGACCCAGTACTTC. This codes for CASSVGQKETQYF.